The 30 T cell receptor beta chains listed next were all sequenced from one sample in a study of OX40 agonist ivuxolimab in advanced cancers. This table comes from immunoSEQ multiplex PCR, and its TCRdb copy is limited to in-frame clones, with some not included. The sample contains 90,000 to 100,000 clones, 89% of which appear only once. Sequenced material: CD4+ or CD8+ T cells sorted from blood, taken in a trial of the OX40 agonist ivuxolimab. These receptors were obtained from an adult with an advanced solid tumor such as melanoma, head and neck, liver or kidney cancer.

This clone showed up just once. This chain uses TRBV10-3 with TRBJ1-3; D uncertain. Germline assignment: CDR1 ENHRY and CDR2 SYGVKD. Trimming cost V 0 bases and J 1 base, with 10 bases left between them. The CDR3 length is 16 residues. CDR3 coding DNA: TGTGCCATCAGTGAGTCGAATACGGGGTCTGGAAACACCATATATTTT. Its protein is CAISESNTGSGNTIYF.

The chain has TRBV19 and TRBJ2-7; D may be TRBD2 (7 bases). There are 14 residues in the CDR3. The germline CDR1 and CDR2 sequences are LNHDA and SQIVND (reference sequence). Trimming removed 5 bases from V and 0 bases from J, with 11 bases in between. The chain's CDR3 is CASSAGASSYEQYF. The CDR3 region has the DNA TGTGCCAGTAGTGCGGGGGCGAGCTCCTACGAGCAGTACTTC.

The genes are TRBV5-1 and TRBJ2-1; possibly TRBD2 for D (6 bases). The germline V and J ends were trimmed by 0 bases and 5 bases, with 12 bases remaining between them. Germline assignment: CDR1 SGHRS and CDR2 YFSETQ. The CDR3 length is 15 residues. The CDR3 DNA reads TGCGCCAGCAGCTTGGAGGGCAGGGAGGACAATGAGCAGTTCTTC. It translates to CASSLEGREDNEQFF.

The count of this clone is one. The chain combines TRBV6-5 with TRBJ1-2, with D unclear. From germline, CDR1 is MNHEY and CDR2 SVGAGI. CDR3 size: 16 residues. V shed 0 bases and J shed 0 bases, with 11 bases lying between them. The chain's CDR3 is CASSYSGSKSNYGYTF. CDR3 bases: TGTGCCAGCAGTTACTCTGGCAGCAAGTCTAACTATGGCTACACCTTC.

This chain joins TRBV7-2 and TRBJ2-1; 7 nucleotides line up with TRBD1. Germline CDR1 reads SGHTA; CDR2 reads FQGNSA. CDR3 length: 13 residues. V trimming: 5 bases; J trimming: 5 bases; junction bases outside the gene matches: 3. The DNA of the CDR3 is TGTGCCAGCAGCGAAGACAGGGACAATGAGCAGTTCTTC. It specifies CASSEDRDNEQFF.

This clone has a single count. The rearrangement joins TRBV7-8 to TRBJ2-1; D not resolved. CDR3 length: 13 residues. The V and J ends lost 1 base and 8 bases respectively, with 9 bases between them. Germline CDR1 and CDR2: SGHVS and FQNEAQ. CDR3 bases: TGTGCCAGCAGCTTAGATAGTAAGTATGAGCAGTTCTTC. Its protein product is CASSLDSKYEQFF. The complete variable domain, with remaining parts taken from reference TRBV7-8 and TRBJ2-1, reads GAGVSQSPRYKVAKRGQDVALRCDPISGHVSLFWYQQALGQGPEFLTYFQNEAQLDKSGLPSDRFFAERPEGSVSTLKIQRTQQEDSAVYLCASSLDSKYEQFFGPGTRLTVL.

This clone has just one count. The chain recombines TRBV28 with TRBJ1-2, with 7 bases identical to TRBD1. Trimming cost V 8 bases and J 4 bases; bases outside gene matches: 4. Germline loops: CDR1 MDHEN, CDR2 SYDVKM. The CDR3 covers 12 residues. CDR3 nucleotide sequence: TGTGCCAGCGCGGGACAGCCCTATGGCTACACCTTC. Translation gives CASAGQPYGYTF.

The chain recombines TRBV6-6 with TRBJ2-1; 8 positions match TRBD1. The V gene's germline CDR1 is MNHNY and CDR2 SVGAGI (reference sequence). CDR3 size: 15 residues. With V trimmed by 5 bases and J by 7 bases, 10 bases remained unmatched. Here the CDR3 reads CASSPRQGLWNEQFF. CDR3 nucleotides: TGTGCCAGCAGTCCCAGACAGGGGCTGTGGAATGAGCAGTTCTTC.

The J gene is TRBJ1-2, the V gene TRBV7-9; D not certain. Germline V lookup: CDR1 SEHNR, CDR2 FQNEAQ (reference sequence). The length of the CDR3 is 12 residues. Trimming took off 1 base at V and 6 bases at J, with 6 bases between the two ends. The CDR3: CASSLGGNGYTF. CDR3 sequence (DNA): TGTGCCAGCAGCTTAGGAGGTAATGGCTACACCTTC.

This chain links TRBV6-1 with TRBJ2-5, with D unresolved. Germline lookup yields CDR1 MNHNS and CDR2 SASEGT. The CDR3 has 13 amino acids. Trimming pared 6 bases from V and 6 bases from J, leaving 14 bases between. CDR3 nucleotides: TGTGCCAGCAGATCCTCTGTTGGGAAGACCCAGTACTTC. Encoded protein: CASRSSVGKTQYF.

The CDR3 protein is CACGDSGEKLFF. The CDR3, as DNA: TGTGCCTGCGGGGACAGTGGGGAAAAACTGTTTTTT. The chain links TRBV30 to TRBJ1-4, with 7 bases fitting TRBD1. Losses at the gene ends were 6 bases for V and 8 bases for J; bases not matched to a gene: 6. Germline CDR1 is GTSNPN and CDR2 is SVGIG (reference sequence). CDR3 length equals 12 residues.

The CDR3 region is CASSPMGLAGYEQYF. The CDR3 DNA sequence: TGTGCCAGCAGCCCCATGGGACTAGCGGGGTACGAGCAGTACTTC. The rearrangement joins TRBV7-2 to TRBJ2-7, with 13 nucleotides matching TRBD2. Looked up from germline, CDR1 is SGHTA and CDR2 is FQGNSA. CDR3 length: 15 amino acids. The trim removed 5 bases at V and 4 bases at J, leaving 5 bases unmatched. The variable domain in full, with the rest retrieved from reference TRBV7-2 and TRBJ2-7, is GAGVSQSPSNKVTEKGKDVELRCDPISGHTALYWYRQSLGQGLEFLIYFQGNSAPDKSGLPSDRFSAERTGGSVSTLTIQRTQQEDSAVYLCASSPMGLAGYEQYFGPGTRLTVT.

This clone was detected once. The chain uses TRBV5-1 and TRBJ1-6; D not certain. With 4 bases removed from V and 0 bases from J, the gap between germline ends came to 14 bases. The CDR3 contains 17 residues. Germline V gene lookup returns CDR1 SGHRS and CDR2 YFSETQ. CDR3 nucleotide sequence: TGCGCCAGCAGCCCGTCTAGGTGGAGCTCCTATAATTCACCCCTCCACTTT. Amino acids: CASSPSRWSSYNSPLHF.

Notes on this clone: Other DNA sequences in the same sample also yield this CDR3. The chain is built from TRBV27 and TRBJ1-1; no clear D. This CDR3 has 13 residues. Germline V gives CDR1 MNHEY, CDR2 SMNVEV (reference sequence). With 2 bases removed from V and 1 base from J, the gap between germline ends came to 5 bases. The CDR3 sequence: CASSLSRNTEAFF. The CDR3 DNA reads TGTGCCAGCAGTTTAAGCAGGAACACTGAAGCTTTCTTT.

The chain joins TRBV28 to TRBJ1-5, with no clear D. Germline values: CDR1 MDHEN, CDR2 SYDVKM. CDR3 size: 13 residues. Trimming shortened V by 1 base and J by 2 bases, and 3 bases separated the two germline ends. The CDR3 coding sequence is TGTGCCAGCAGTTTATTGGGCAATCAGCCCCAGCATTTT. Its translation is CASSLLGNQPQHF.

The rearrangement uses TRBV5-4 and TRBJ2-1; 7 nucleotides agree with TRBD1. Germline V gene data show CDR1 as SGHNT and CDR2 as YYREEE (reference sequence). The CDR3 runs to 16 residues. V lost 2 bases, J lost 8 bases, and 13 bases stayed unmatched. CDR3: CASSFVRQGRGYEQFF. The CDR3 region has the DNA TGTGCCAGCAGCTTCGTTCGACAGGGTAGGGGCTATGAGCAGTTCTTC.

This clone was recorded only once. V and J are TRBV19 and TRBJ2-7, with 7 bases matching TRBD2. Looked up from germline, CDR1 is LNHDA and CDR2 is SQIVND (reference sequence). J was trimmed by 3 bases and V by 6 bases; bases with no gene match: 8. CDR3 size: 14 residues. The CDR3 reads CASSKGRGSYEQYF. Here the CDR3 DNA reads TGTGCCAGTAGCAAAGGGCGGGGGAGCTACGAGCAGTACTTC.

The chain combines TRBV5-4 with TRBJ2-3; weak D call: TRBD2 (6 bases). V was cut by 3 bases and J by 6 bases, with 14 bases left in between. From germline, CDR1 is SGHNT and CDR2 YYREEE (reference sequence). CDR3 length: 14 residues. CDR3 amino acids: CASSSGLIRDTQYF. The CDR3, as DNA: TGTGCCAGCAGCTCGGGACTCATAAGGGATACGCAGTATTTT.

The chain recombines TRBV7-3 with TRBJ1-1; tentative D call: TRBD1 (5 bases). V was clipped by 1 base and J by 8 bases, with 23 bases between them. The germline gives CDR1 SGHTA, CDR2 FQGTGA. The CDR3 length is 17 residues. The CDR3 DNA follows: TGTGCCAGCAGCTTAAAGGGGAGCGACAGACACGGAGGGGAAGCTTTCTTT. Translation: CASSLKGSDRHGGEAFF. Full variable domain (rest looked up from reference TRBV7-3 and TRBJ1-1): GAGVSQTPSNKVTEKGKYVELRCDPISGHTALYWYRQSLGQGPEFLIYFQGTGAADDSGLPNDRFFAVRPEGSVSTLKIQRTERGDSAVYLCASSLKGSDRHGGEAFFGQGTRLTVV.

The rearrangement joins TRBV27 to TRBJ2-7; no clear D gene. The CDR3 length is 13 residues. V shed 3 bases and J shed 2 bases, with 8 bases lying between them. Looked up from germline, CDR1 is MNHEY and CDR2 is SMNVEV (reference sequence). The CDR3 loop reads CASSFRSTYEQYF. CDR3 in DNA: TGTGCCAGCAGTTTCCGCAGCACCTACGAGCAGTACTTC.

The rearrangement joins TRBV19 to TRBJ2-1; weak D call: TRBD1 (6 bases). V lost 5 bases to trimming and J lost 3 bases, with 17 bases between them. The V gene's germline CDR1 is LNHDA and CDR2 SQIVND (reference sequence). The CDR3 runs to 16 residues. This CDR3 is CASSRRRTADYNEQFF. Written as DNA, the CDR3 is TGTGCCAGTAGTCGTAGAAGGACAGCAGACTACAATGAGCAGTTCTTC.

The chain combines TRBV28 with TRBJ2-7; D is possibly TRBD1 (6 bases). Germline assignment: CDR1 MDHEN and CDR2 SYDVKM. The CDR3 length is 15 residues. V lost 6 bases and J lost 3, with 18 bases in between. The CDR3 loop is CASRIQGGQGYEQYF. In nucleotides, the CDR3 is TGTGCCAGCAGAATCCAAGGGGGACAAGGCTACGAGCAGTACTTC.

This CDR3 reads CAWRTREQETQYF. The CDR3 DNA follows: TGTGCCTGGAGAACCCGGGAGCAAGAGACCCAGTACTTC. V is TRBV30 and J is TRBJ2-5; weak D call: TRBD2 (6 bases). CDR1 and CDR2 (germline): GTSNPN, SVGIG (reference sequence). V shed 3 bases and J shed 2 bases, with 10 bases lying between them. The CDR3 extends over 13 amino acids.

The rearrangement joins TRBV5-1 to TRBJ1-2; 7 bases are a match to TRBD1. The CDR3 is 17 residues long. The germline V gene has CDR1 SGHRS and CDR2 YFSETQ. V lost 0 bases, J lost 0 bases, and 8 bases stayed unmatched. The CDR3 DNA sequence: TGCGCCAGCAGCTTGGACGGACAGGCGACCTCTAACTATGGCTACACCTTC. This translates into CASSLDGQATSNYGYTF. The whole variable domain, filled in from reference TRBV5-1 and TRBJ1-2, reads KAGVTQTPRYLIKTRGQQVTLSCSPISGHRSVSWYQQTPGQGLQFLFEYFSETQRNKGNFPGRFSGRQFSNSRSEMNVSTLELGDSALYLCASSLDGQATSNYGYTFGSGTRLTVV.

This clone was counted a single time. The gene calls are TRBV5-1 and TRBJ2-1, with D perhaps matching TRBD2 (6 bases). Germline assignment: CDR1 SGHRS and CDR2 YFSETQ. Between the trimmed V and J ends, which lost 0 bases and 3 bases, there was a span of 10 bases. This CDR3 is built from 15 residues. This CDR3 reads CASSLDGGNYNEQFF. The CDR3 DNA reads TGCGCCAGCAGCTTGGATGGGGGGAACTACAATGAGCAGTTCTTC.

This sequence joins TRBV19 and TRBJ2-3; 7 bases fit TRBD2. J gave up 8 bases and V 3 bases, and 8 bases lay outside the gene matches. The CDR3 sequence is 14 residues long. Germline-derived CDR1 and CDR2 are LNHDA and SQIVND (reference sequence). The CDR3 DNA reads as TGTGCCAGTAGTATTTCGGCGGGAGAGAGTACGCAGTATTTT. This translates into CASSISAGESTQYF.

The rearrangement joins TRBV6-5 to TRBJ1-2; D may be TRBD1 (5 bases). The V gene lost 6 bases and the J gene lost 6 bases, with 17 bases spanning the gap. CDR1 and CDR2 (germline): MNHEY, SVGAGI. The CDR3 consists of 14 residues. CDR3 nucleotides: TGTGCCAGCAGCCTCCCCGCAGGGTCTCATGGCTACACCTTC. Translated: CASSLPAGSHGYTF.

This clone has a single count. This sequence joins TRBV4-3 and TRBJ2-7, with D possibly being TRBD1 (6 bases). This CDR3 comprises 15 residues. Germline CDR1 reads LGHNA; CDR2 reads YSLEER. V lost 3 bases to trimming and J lost 1 base, with 13 bases between them. The CDR3 bases are TGCGCCAGCAGCCAGTATTTCGGGACATCCTACGAGCAGTACTTC. Its translation: CASSQYFGTSYEQYF.

This rearrangement joins TRBV4-1 to TRBJ1-1; no definite D call. The CDR3 totals 17 residues. Between the trimmed V and J ends, which lost 4 bases and 1 base, there was a span of 19 bases. Germline V gene data show CDR1 as MGHRA and CDR2 as YSYEKL. CDR3 coding DNA: TGCGCCAGCAGCCCGAAATTACGAACAGTGAAGAACACTGAAGCTTTCTTT. This encodes CASSPKLRTVKNTEAFF.

The rearrangement joins TRBV19 to TRBJ2-2, with D hard to call. The V and J ends lost 3 bases and 5 bases respectively, with 7 bases between them. Germline assignment: CDR1 LNHDA and CDR2 SQIVND (reference sequence). The CDR3 runs to 13 residues. The CDR3 is CASSMSSTGELFF. Written as DNA, the CDR3 is TGTGCCAGTAGTATGAGTTCGACCGGGGAGCTGTTTTTT.